These 11 T cell receptor beta chains were all obtained from the same sample, sequenced in a study of shared clonotypes between healthy human individuals. TCRdb's copy holds only in-frame clones and misses some; the assay was immunoSEQ multiplex PCR. This sample yields around 1.4 million clones, of which roughly 98.5% are seen a single time; 0.3% to 0.45% belongs to the top ten. Specimen: naive CD4+ T cells sorted from blood. The subset here: CD45RA+ positively selected. The receptors were gathered from a man aged 25-40 years in good health.

The chain joins TRBV6-5 to TRBJ2-7; the D gene is possibly TRBD2 (5 bases). The CDR3 consists of 15 residues. Germline CDR1 is MNHEY and CDR2 is SVGAGI. V lost 1 base to trimming and J lost 5 bases, with 15 bases between them. For the CDR3, the DNA is TGTGCCAGCAGTTACTGGAGTGCGGGCGGTAACGAGCAGTACTTC. Its translation: CASSYWSAGGNEQYF.

The gene calls are TRBV5-1 and TRBJ2-3; D might be TRBD2 (6 bases). There are 20 residues in the CDR3. The germline V and J ends were trimmed by 1 base and 2 bases, with 26 bases remaining between them. Germline CDR1 is SGHRS and CDR2 is YFSETQ. This chain's CDR3 is CASSLTKIAPRGLPTDTQYF. CDR3 DNA sequence: TGCGCCAGCAGCTTGACCAAGATAGCGCCGCGGGGATTACCCACAGATACGCAGTATTTT.

This chain links TRBV7-2 with TRBJ1-3; D not resolved. CDR3 length equals 16 residues. The germline CDR1 and CDR2 sequences are SGHTA and FQGNSA. Trimming took off 1 base at V and 0 bases at J, with 10 bases between the two ends. The CDR3 sequence: CASSLVTARSGNTIYF. The DNA of the CDR3 is TGTGCCAGCAGCTTAGTTACGGCTCGCTCTGGAAACACCATATATTTT.

The chain employs TRBV28 and TRBJ1-5, with 9 positions matching TRBD1. After removal of 6 bases from V and 7 bases from J, the junction contained 7 bases not matched to a gene. The germline gives CDR1 MDHEN, CDR2 SYDVKM. The CDR3 spans 14 residues. CDR3: CASSRDRAAQPQHF. The CDR3 nucleotides are TGTGCCAGCAGCAGGGACAGGGCTGCCCAGCCCCAGCATTTT.

This chain uses TRBV9 with TRBJ2-2, with TRBD2 matching 13 bases. V lost 3 bases, J lost 0 bases, and 5 bases stayed unmatched. Germline assignment: CDR1 SGDLS and CDR2 YYNGEE. This CDR3 comprises 18 residues. The CDR3 region has the DNA TGTGCCAGCAGCGGGACTAGCGGGAGCCCCTCGAACACCGGGGAGCTGTTTTTT. This encodes CASSGTSGSPSNTGELFF.

The chain recombines TRBV6-5 with TRBJ2-7, with a tentative D call TRBD2 (6 bases). CDR1 MNHEY and CDR2 SVGAGI come from the germline V gene. The CDR3 covers 13 residues. Trimming left V 2 bases short and J 4 bases short, with 9 bases between. The CDR3 here is CASSYPREYEQYF. As DNA, the CDR3 is TGTGCCAGCAGTTACCCCCGGGAGTACGAGCAGTACTTC.

V gene TRBV27 combines with J gene TRBJ2-1, with TRBD2 identical over 9 bases. V dropped 6 bases and J dropped 5; count of bases not matched to a gene: 2. In germline, CDR1 is MNHEY, CDR2 SMNVEV (reference sequence). The CDR3 covers 13 residues. The CDR3 here is CASRASGDNEQFF. CDR3 in DNA: TGTGCCAGCAGGGCTAGCGGGGACAATGAGCAGTTCTTC.

The chain links TRBV21-1 to TRBJ2-5; no DNA check was done on the table's D call, TRBD1. TRBV21-1 is shown as a pseudogene. The CDR3 consists of 16 residues. This chain's CDR3 is CASSKVVQGLNRTQYF. The CDR3 DNA reads TGTGCCAGCAGCAAAGTTGTGCAGGGGCTTAATAGGACCCAGTACTTC.

The rearrangement links TRBV28 to TRBJ2-5; D gene unclear. CDR3 size: 9 residues. From germline, CDR1 is MDHEN and CDR2 SYDVKM. V was cut by 7 bases and J by 3 bases, with 0 bases left in between. CDR3 region: CASKETQYF. The DNA of the CDR3 is TGTGCCAGCAAAGAGACCCAGTACTTC.

V and J are TRBV7-9 and TRBJ2-5, with D possibly being TRBD1 (5 bases). Trimming removed 1 base at V and 0 bases at J, with 9 bases between. The germline V gene has CDR1 SEHNR and CDR2 FQNEAQ (reference sequence). The CDR3 runs to 15 residues. The CDR3 sequence: CASSLGTKYQETQYF. The DNA for the CDR3 is TGTGCCAGCAGCTTAGGGACAAAGTACCAAGAGACCCAGTACTTC.

The chain has TRBV19 and TRBJ2-4; D not resolved. The CDR3 spans 12 residues. Germline values: CDR1 LNHDA, CDR2 SQIVND (reference sequence). V lost 6 bases and J lost 10, with 13 bases in between. DNA of the CDR3: TGTGCCAGTAGCCCTGGGGTAGGAATTCAGTACTTC. This codes for CASSPGVGIQYF. The variable domain in full, completed from reference TRBV19 and TRBJ2-4, reads DGGITQSPKYLFRKEGQNVTLSCEQNLNHDAMYWYRQDPGQGLRLIYYSQIVNDFQKGDIAEGYSVSREKKESFPLTVTSAQKNPTAFYLCASSPGVGIQYFGAGTRLSVL.